This T cell receptor (beta chain) was profiled in a study of identical twins (dated by TCRdb to 2016 to 2017). For context, the study as a whole: To test whether fetal clonotypes persist, the study used deep sequencing on TCR alpha and beta repertoires from monozygotic twins, unrelated adults of various ages, and cord blood. To rule out contamination, the twin experiments were replicated at different times with different library preparation protocols.

In the germline V gene, CDR1 corresponds to MGHRA and CDR2 to YSYEKL. The V end loses 6 bases and the J end loses 7 bases, and a stretch of 15 bases separates them. From its cysteine to its phenylalanine, the CDR3 spans 13 amino acids. The kept DNA is CDR3 alone, 39 bases in frame from the first base. The library was produced with 5' RACE. TCRdb names Illumina HiSeq 2000 as the instrument used. A universal primer binding site was introduced by template switching, and a unique molecular identifier was present in the final cDNA, enabling accurate counting of TCR cDNA molecules. Specific primers in the conserved constant-segment region were used to synthesize first-strand cDNA for the TCR alpha and beta chains. Each cDNA library was double barcoded, with a SMART-Mk sample barcode plus Illumina barcodes, to control for contamination. TruSeq adapter sequences, together with Illumina sample barcodes, were added in two successive PCR steps. TCR alpha and beta cDNA libraries were sequenced on the Illumina HiSeq platform with custom primers. On the authors' methods: MiGEC processed the raw reads to extract unique molecular identifiers, while MiXCR was used to determine the CDR3 positions. For each individual, recombination models were inferred using an EM algorithm with the repgenHMM and IGoR tools. The analysis of shared clonotypes was done with the tcR package in R, with sharing normalized by the product of cloneset sizes. To study raw recombination without the effects of thymic and clonal selection, out-of-frame nonproductive sequences were analyzed. TCRdb reran the public reads through fastp at Q25 and MiXCR, keeping productive beta chains. One record per CDR3 amino acid sequence lists the most common genes and DNA. The V and J calls and clone size come from TCRdb's table, not from the authors' own analysis. Here the sample has roughly 250,000 distinct CDR3 sequences; 7.5% occur a single time. The top ten constitute about 5.6% of the sample.

Every donor was a healthy Caucasian. The twin cohort comprised three pairs of female monozygotic twins, all aged roughly 18 to 29 years. Positive isolation kits from Invitrogen were used to isolate the CD4+ and CD8+ T cell populations. There are a few counts of this clonotype. Its antigen has not been determined. Base quality data are lacking; no much larger clone is found one base away. Points the paper makes about the study in general: In monozygotic twins, out-of-frame TCR alpha sharing was systematically underestimated by recombination models, although the models agreed with sharing between unrelated individuals. In beta out-of-frame sequences, excess twin sharing was weaker, because having fewer shared sequences lowered the signal-to-noise ratio. Zero-insertion analyses could be partly confounded by invariant T cells such as MAIT and iNKT, though diverse VJ usage argued against such confounding for most clonotypes. Because the same donors could not be followed over many years, conclusions were based on cross-sectional statistical analysis. Fewer insertions were carried by abundant cord blood beta clonotypes, a similar but weaker trend appeared in young adult naive repertoires, and no such trend appeared in memory repertoires. Compared with coincidental sharing between unrelated individuals, out-of-frame TCR alpha sequences shared between twins showed an excess of sequences with low generation probability.

Separately, the same data were catalogued under a study of yellow fever vaccine responses in identical twins. As noted in the second study: The authors reported that the T cell response to vaccination in identical twins appeared partly convergent and partly personalized. Focusing on identical twins, the study followed the T cell clones that responded to the vaccine, and did so with precision.

The chain employs TRBV4-1 and TRBJ1-1; the D gene assignment is ambiguous. The source of this sequence is a woman aged 18-29 years in good health. Input material: CD8+ T cells sorted from blood. The nucleotides are TGCGCCAGCAGTCGGACCCGAAGCGATGAAGCTTTCTTT. Translated, this gives CASSRTRSDEAFF.